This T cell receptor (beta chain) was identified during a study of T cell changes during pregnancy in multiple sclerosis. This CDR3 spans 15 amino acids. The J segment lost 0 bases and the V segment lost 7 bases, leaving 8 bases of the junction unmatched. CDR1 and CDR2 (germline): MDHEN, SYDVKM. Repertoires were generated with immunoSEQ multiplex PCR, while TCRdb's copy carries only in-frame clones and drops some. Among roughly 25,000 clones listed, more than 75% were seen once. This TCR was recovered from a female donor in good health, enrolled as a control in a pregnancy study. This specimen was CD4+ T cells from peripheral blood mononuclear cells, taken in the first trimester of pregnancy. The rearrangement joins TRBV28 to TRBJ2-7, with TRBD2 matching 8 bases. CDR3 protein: CASTGSGRGSYEQYF. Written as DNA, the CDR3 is TGTGCCAGCACAGGGAGCGGGAGAGGCTCCTACGAGCAGTACTTC. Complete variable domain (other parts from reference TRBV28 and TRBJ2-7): DVKVTQSSRYLVKRTGEKVFLECVQDMDHENMFWYRQDPGLGLRLIYFSYDVKMKEKGDIPEGYSVSREKKERFSLILESASTNQTSMYLCASTGSGRGSYEQYFGPGTRLTVT.